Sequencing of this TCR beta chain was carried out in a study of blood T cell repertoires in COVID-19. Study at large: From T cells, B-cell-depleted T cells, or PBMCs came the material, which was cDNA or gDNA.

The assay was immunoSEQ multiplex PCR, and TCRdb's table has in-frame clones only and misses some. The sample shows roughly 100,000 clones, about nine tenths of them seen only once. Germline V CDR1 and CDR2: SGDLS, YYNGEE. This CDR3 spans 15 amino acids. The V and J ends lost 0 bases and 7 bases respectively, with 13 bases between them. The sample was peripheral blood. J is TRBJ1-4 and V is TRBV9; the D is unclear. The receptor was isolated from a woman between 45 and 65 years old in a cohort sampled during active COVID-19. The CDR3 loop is CASSVGTGAGEKLFF. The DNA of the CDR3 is TGTGCCAGCAGCGTAGGGACTGGAGCGGGTGAAAAACTGTTTTTT.